Given below is one T cell receptor beta chain in context. The data are from a study of cytomegalovirus exposure and HLA in healthy donors. Turning to the study itself: Earlier work reported 110 million or so unique TCR beta sequences from about 200 million T cells.

Germline loops: CDR1 MNHEY, CDR2 SVGAGI. This CDR3 spans 13 amino acids. The V segment lost 5 bases and the J segment 8 bases; nucleotides outside the gene matches: 8. Despite likely unrecorded immune exposures, the donors were nominally healthy at the time of sampling. The PCR employed 60 Vbeta primers together with 13 Jbeta primers. Clones were read by immunoSEQ multiplex PCR, and TCRdb kept only the in-frame ones, dropping some. The table lists just over 150,000 clones, roughly 85% of them singletons. The receptor comes from a woman between 18 and 29 years old in good health and CMV-seronegative. Sequencing input: PBMCs. This sequence joins TRBV6-5 and TRBJ1-2; 7 bases are shared with TRBD1. This chain's CDR3 is CASSETGIRGYTF. DNA for the CDR3: TGTGCCAGCAGTGAGACAGGGATCCGCGGCTACACCTTC.